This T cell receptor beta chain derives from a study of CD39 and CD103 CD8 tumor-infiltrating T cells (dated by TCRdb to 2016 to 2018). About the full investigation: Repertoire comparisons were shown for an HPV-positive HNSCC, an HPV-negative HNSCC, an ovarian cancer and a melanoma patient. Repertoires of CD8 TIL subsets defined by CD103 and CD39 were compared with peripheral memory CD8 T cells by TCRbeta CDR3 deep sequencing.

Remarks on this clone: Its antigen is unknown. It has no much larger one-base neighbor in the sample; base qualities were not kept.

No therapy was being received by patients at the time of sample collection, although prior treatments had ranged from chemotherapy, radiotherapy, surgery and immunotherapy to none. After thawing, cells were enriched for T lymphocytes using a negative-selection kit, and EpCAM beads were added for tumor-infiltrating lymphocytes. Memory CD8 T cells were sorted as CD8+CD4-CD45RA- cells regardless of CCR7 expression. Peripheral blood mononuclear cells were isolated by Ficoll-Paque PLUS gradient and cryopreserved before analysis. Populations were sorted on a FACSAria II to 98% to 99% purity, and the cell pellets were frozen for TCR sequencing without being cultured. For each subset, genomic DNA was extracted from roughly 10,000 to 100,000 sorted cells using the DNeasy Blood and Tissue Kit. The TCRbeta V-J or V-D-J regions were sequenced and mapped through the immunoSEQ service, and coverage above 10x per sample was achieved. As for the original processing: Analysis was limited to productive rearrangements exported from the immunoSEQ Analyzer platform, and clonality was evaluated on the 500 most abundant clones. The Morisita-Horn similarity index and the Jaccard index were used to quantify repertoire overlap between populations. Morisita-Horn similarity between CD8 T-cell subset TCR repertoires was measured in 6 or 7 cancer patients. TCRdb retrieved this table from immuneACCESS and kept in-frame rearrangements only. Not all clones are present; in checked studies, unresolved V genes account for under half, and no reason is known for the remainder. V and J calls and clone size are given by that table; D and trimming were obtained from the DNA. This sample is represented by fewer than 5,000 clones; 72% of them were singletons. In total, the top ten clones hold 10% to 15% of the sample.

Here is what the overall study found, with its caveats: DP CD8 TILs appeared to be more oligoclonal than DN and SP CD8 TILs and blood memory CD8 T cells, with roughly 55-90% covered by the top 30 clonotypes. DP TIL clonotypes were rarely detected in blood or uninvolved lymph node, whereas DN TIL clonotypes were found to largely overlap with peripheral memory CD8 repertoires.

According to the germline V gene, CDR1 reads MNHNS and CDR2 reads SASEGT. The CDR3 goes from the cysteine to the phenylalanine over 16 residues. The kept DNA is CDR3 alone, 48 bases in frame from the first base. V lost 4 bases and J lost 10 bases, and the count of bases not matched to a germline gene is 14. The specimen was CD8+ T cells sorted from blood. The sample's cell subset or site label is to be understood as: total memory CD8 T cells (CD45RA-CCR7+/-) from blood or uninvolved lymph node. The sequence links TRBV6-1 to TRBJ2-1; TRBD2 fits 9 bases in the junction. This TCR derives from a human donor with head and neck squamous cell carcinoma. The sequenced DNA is TGTGCCAGCAGTGGCCTGGGCGGGGGGGCCTTAGGGGAGCAGTTCTTC. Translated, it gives CASSGLGGGALGEQFF.